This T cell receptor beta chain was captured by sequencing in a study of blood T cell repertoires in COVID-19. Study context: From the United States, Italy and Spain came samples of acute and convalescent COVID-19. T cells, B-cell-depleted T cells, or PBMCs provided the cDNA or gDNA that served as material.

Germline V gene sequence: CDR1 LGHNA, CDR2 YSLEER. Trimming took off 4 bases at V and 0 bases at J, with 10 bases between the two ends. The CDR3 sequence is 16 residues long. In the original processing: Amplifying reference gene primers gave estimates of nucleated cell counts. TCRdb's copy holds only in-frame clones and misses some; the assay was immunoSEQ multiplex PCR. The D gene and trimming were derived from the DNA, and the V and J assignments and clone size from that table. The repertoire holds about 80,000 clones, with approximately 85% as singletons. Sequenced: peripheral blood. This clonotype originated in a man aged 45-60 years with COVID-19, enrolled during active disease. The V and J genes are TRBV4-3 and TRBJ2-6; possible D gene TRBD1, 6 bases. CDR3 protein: CASSPGQFSGANVLTF. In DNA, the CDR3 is TGCGCCAGCAGCCCCGGACAGTTCTCTGGGGCCAACGTCCTGACTTTC.